This T cell receptor beta chain was recovered during a study of CD8+ T cells in alopecia areata (dated by TCRdb to 2017 to 2018). In the study overall: High-throughput TCRbeta sequencing was used to examine T cell clonal expansion in alopecia areata in both the C3H/HeJ mouse model and human patients. Amplification of TCRbeta CDR3 regions was done by immunoSEQ multiplex PCR using 35 Vbeta forward primers and 13 Jbeta reverse primers. Human TCRbeta sequencing covered scalp tissue and sorted CD4+ and CD8+ peripheral blood T cells from patchy and totalis/universalis alopecia areata patients and healthy controls. Clonality in the scalp was compared among normal scalp (n=4), patchy alopecia areata scalp (n=8), and alopecia totalis/universalis scalp (n=8). RNA was obtained with the PAXgene miRNA kit for fixed scalp, the miRNeasy kit for PBMCs, and the RNeasy kit for mouse skin.

Lesional scalp punch biopsies and peripheral blood were obtained from alopecia areata patients. PBMCs were separated by density centrifugation and stained for CD3, CD4 and CD8, after which CD4+ and CD8+ T cells were sorted on a FACSAria. Alopecia areata patients who were not treated were recruited through a multicenter biomarker study. In a handful of patients from the biomarker study, blood CD8+ T cells were sorted further into NKG2D-low and NKG2D-high fractions. The full study reports these points: Unlike mouse skin, which is dominated by gammadelta T cells, normal human skin has resident alphabeta T cells that are also sequenced, and this complicates analysis of the scalp TCR repertoire. Compared with normal scalp, lesional scalp, particularly in alopecia totalis/universalis, had higher clonality and more expanded CD8+ clones, which suggests antigenic drive. Shared TCR sequences between patients were less evident than in mice, which may be partly attributable to HLA diversity in the patient population.

The library was obtained by the immunoSEQ multiplex PCR assay. To provide template for TCR sequencing, every sample had RNA extracted and reverse transcribed into cDNA. SuperScript III was used for first-strand cDNA synthesis, primed with a 2:1 mix of oligo-dT and random hexamers. A synthetic immune receptor repertoire was used to measure amplification bias, and any remaining bias was corrected computationally. Processing in the source paper ran as follows. Raw reads were preprocessed for error removal, and CDR3 was defined according to IMGT conventions as running from the conserved cysteine to phenylalanine. Clonality was computed as 1 minus the Shannon entropy, with the entropy normalized by log2 of the number of productive unique TCRs. Whether scalp clones were CD4 or CD8 was inferred by matching scalp TCRbeta sequences against CD4 and CD8 repertoires sorted from blood. TCRdb took over this immuneACCESS table, retaining in-frame rearrangements with V and J assigned. Such tables are incomplete; in checked studies, under half of the missing clones stem from an unresolved V gene, and the remainder is unexplained. From that table come the V and J calls and clone size; the DNA was used to work out D and trimming. Present in this sample are 25,000 to 40,000 clones, roughly 80% of which were seen just once. The leading ten clones occupy about 19% of the sample.

Based on its abundance in the sample, this clone is medium-sized (0.01 to 0.1%). Its antigen remains unidentified. The input lacks base qualities; no much larger clone sits a single base away. The receptor was derived from a human donor with alopecia areata. Sequencing was done on a sample of NKG2D-low CD8+ T cells sorted from blood. The intended sense of this specimen's cell subset or site label: sorted CD8+ NKG2D-low blood T cells.

The CDR3 here reads CASSHQRTGANVLTF. The DNA sequence is given as TGCGCCAGCAGCCACCAGCGGACCGGGGCCAACGTCCTGACTTTC. The V and J genes are TRBV4-3 and TRBJ2-6, with TRBD2 tentatively as D gene (5 bases match). CDR1 and CDR2 were assigned from the germline V gene as LGHNA and YSLEER. From the cysteine through the phenylalanine, the CDR3 covers 15 amino acids. The entry retains the CDR3 DNA only, 45 bases that are in frame from base 1. Relative to germline, V is 3 bases shorter and J is 4 bases shorter, with 10 bases between their ends.